This TCR beta chain was retrieved from a study of T cells in localized non-small cell lung cancer. Using immunoSEQ multiplex PCR, the repertoire was profiled, and TCRdb retains in-frame clones only, with some absent. The sample gives approximately 80,000 clones, around 80% of which show up once; about a tenth is in the top ten. The length of the CDR3 is 14 residues. Trimming cost V 5 bases and J 6 bases; bases outside gene matches: 5. Germline CDR1 reads SGHTA; CDR2 reads FQGNSA. The V call is TRBV7-2, the J call TRBJ1-2, with 11 bases matching TRBD1. This receptor was taken from a female donor older than 55 with stage I lung adenocarcinoma. The specimen comprised peripheral blood, sampled before any cancer treatment. CDR3 sequence (DNA): TGTGCCAGCAGCCGACCGGGACAGGGGGATGGCTACACCTTC. This translates into CASSRPGQGDGYTF.